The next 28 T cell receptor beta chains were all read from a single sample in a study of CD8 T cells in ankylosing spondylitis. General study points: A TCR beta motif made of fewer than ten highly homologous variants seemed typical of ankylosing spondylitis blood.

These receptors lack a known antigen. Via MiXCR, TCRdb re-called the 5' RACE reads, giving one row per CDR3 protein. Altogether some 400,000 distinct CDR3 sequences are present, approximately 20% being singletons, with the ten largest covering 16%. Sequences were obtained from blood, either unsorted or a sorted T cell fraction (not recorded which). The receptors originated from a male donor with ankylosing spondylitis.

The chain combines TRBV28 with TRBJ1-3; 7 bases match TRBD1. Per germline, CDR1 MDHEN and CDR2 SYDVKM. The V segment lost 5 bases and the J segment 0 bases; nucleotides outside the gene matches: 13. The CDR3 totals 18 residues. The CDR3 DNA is TGTGCCAGCAGTACACCGCAGCTCACAGGGGACTCTGGAAACACCATATATTTT. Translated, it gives CASSTPQLTGDSGNTIYF.

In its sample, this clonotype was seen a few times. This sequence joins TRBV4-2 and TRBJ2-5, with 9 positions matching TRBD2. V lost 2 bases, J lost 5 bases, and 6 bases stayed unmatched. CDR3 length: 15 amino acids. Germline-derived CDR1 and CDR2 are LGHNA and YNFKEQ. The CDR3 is CASSQRGGRVETQYF. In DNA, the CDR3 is TGTGCCAGCAGCCAAAGGGGCGGGAGGGTCGAGACCCAGTACTTC.

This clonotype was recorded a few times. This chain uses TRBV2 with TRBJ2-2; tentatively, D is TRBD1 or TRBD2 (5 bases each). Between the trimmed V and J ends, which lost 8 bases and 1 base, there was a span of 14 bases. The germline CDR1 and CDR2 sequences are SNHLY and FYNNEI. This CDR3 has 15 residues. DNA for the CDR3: TGTGCCAGCGGGGGTGAGGGGAGGAACACCGGGGAGCTGTTTTTT. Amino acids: CASGGEGRNTGELFF.

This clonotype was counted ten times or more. CDR3: CASSLAGQAEKLFF. The CDR3 DNA reads TGTGCCAGCAGCTTAGCGGGACAAGCTGAAAAACTGTTTTTT. The V gene is TRBV7-8, the J gene TRBJ1-4, with D perhaps TRBD1 (6 bases). The CDR3 is 14 residues long. Trimming shortened V by 0 bases and J by 7 bases, and 9 bases separated the two germline ends. CDR1 and CDR2 (germline): SGHVS, FQNEAQ.

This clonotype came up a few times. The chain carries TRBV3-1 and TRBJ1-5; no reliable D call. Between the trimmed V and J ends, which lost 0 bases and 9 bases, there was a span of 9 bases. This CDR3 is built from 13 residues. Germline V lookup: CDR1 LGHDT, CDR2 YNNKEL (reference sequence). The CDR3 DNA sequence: TGTGCCAGCAGCCAAGAGTCCGGACGGCCCCAGCATTTT. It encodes CASSQESGRPQHF. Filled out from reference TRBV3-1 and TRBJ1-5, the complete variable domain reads DTAVSQTPKYLVTQMGNDKSIKCEQNLGHDTMYWYKQDSKKFLKIMFSYNNKELIINETVPNRFSPKSPDKAHLNLHINSLELGDSAVYFCASSQESGRPQHFGDGTRLSIL.

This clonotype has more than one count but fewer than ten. For the CDR3, the DNA is TGTGCCAGCAGGGTAGCGGGAGGGCGGTACAATGAGCAGTTCTTC. Its protein is CASRVAGGRYNEQFF. This chain connects TRBV6-1 to TRBJ2-1; 11 bases align to TRBD2. The CDR3 has 15 amino acids. Trimming cost V 6 bases and J 4 bases; bases outside gene matches: 5. Germline values: CDR1 MNHNS, CDR2 SASEGT.

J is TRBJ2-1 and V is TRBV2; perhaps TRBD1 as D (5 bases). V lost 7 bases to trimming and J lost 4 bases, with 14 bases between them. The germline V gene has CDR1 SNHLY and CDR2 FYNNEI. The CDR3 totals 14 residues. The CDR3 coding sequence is TGTGCCAGCATTGGGGCAGGGTATTACAATGAGCAGTTCTTC. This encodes CASIGAGYYNEQFF.

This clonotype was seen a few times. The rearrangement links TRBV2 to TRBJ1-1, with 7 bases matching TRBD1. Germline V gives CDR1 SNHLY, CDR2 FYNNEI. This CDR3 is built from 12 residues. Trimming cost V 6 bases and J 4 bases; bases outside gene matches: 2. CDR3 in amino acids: CASRTGRTEAFF. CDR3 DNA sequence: TGTGCCAGCAGGACAGGGCGCACTGAAGCTTTCTTT.

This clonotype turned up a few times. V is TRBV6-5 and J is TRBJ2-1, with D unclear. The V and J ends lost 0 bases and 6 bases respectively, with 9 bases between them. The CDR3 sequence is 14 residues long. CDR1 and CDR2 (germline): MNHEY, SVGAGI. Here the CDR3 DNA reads TGTGCCAGCAGTTACTCGAGTAGAGTCAATGAGCAGTTCTTC. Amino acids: CASSYSSRVNEQFF.

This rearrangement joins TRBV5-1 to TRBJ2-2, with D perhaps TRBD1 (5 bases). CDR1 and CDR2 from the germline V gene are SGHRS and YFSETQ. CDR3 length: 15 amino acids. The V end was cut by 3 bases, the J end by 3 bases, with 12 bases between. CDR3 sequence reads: CASSSQVIDTGELFF. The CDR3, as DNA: TGCGCCAGCAGCTCACAGGTAATCGACACCGGGGAGCTGTTTTTT.

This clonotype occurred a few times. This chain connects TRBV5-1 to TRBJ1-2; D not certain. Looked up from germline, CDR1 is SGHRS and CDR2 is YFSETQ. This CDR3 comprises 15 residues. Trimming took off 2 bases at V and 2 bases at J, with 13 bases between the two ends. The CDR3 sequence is CASSLVRAGNYGYTF. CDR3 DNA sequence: TGCGCCAGCAGCTTAGTGCGAGCTGGAAACTATGGCTACACCTTC.

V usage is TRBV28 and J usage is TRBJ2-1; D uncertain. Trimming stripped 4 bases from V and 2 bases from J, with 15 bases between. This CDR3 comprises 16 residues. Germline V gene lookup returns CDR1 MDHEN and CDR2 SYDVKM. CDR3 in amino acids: CASSSDLYQAYNEQFF. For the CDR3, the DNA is TGTGCCAGCAGTTCGGACCTGTACCAGGCCTACAATGAGCAGTTCTTC. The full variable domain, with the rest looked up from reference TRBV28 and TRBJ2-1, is DVKVTQSSRYLVKRTGEKVFLECVQDMDHENMFWYRQDPGLGLRLIYFSYDVKMKEKGDIPEGYSVSREKKERFSLILESASTNQTSMYLCASSSDLYQAYNEQFFGPGTRLTVL.

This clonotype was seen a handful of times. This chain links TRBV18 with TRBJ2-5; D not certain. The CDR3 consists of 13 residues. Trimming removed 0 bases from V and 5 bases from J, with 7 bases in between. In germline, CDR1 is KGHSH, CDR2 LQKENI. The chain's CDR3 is CASSPPVVETQYF. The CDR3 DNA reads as TGTGCCAGCTCACCACCAGTGGTGGAGACCCAGTACTTC.

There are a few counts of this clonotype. The CDR3 reads CASSLTLRETQYF. CDR3 nucleotides: TGTGCCAGCAGCTTGACGCTAAGAGAGACCCAGTACTTC. This chain joins TRBV5-4 and TRBJ2-5; D not resolved. V lost 1 base to trimming and J lost 4 bases, with 8 bases between them. The CDR3 covers 13 residues. CDR1 and CDR2 (germline): SGHNT, YYREEE (reference sequence).

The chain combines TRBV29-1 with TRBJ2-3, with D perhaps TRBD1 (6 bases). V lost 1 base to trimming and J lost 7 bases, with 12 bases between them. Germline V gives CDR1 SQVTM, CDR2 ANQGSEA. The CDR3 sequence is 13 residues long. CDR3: CSVEVGGENTQYF. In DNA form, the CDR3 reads TGCAGCGTTGAAGTTGGGGGCGAGAATACGCAGTATTTT.

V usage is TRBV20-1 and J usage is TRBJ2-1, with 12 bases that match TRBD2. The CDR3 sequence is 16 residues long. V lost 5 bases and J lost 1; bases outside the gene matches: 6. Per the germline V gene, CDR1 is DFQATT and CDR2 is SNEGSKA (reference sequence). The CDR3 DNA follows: TGCAGTGCTGTCTCGGGACTAGCGGGTTCCTACAATGAGCAGTTCTTC. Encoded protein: CSAVSGLAGSYNEQFF.

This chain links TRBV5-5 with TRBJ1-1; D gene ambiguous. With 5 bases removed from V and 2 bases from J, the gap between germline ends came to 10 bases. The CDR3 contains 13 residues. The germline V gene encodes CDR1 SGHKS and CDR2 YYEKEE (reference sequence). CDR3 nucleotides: TGTGCCAGCAGACGGGAGGGAAACACTGAAGCTTTCTTT. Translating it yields CASRREGNTEAFF.

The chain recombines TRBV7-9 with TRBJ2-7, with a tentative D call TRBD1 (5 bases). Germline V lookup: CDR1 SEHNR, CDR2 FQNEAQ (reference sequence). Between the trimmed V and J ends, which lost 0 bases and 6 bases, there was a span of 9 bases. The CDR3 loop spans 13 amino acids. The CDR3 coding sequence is TGTGCCAGCAGCTTAGCGCCGCAGGGCGAGCAGTACTTC. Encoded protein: CASSLAPQGEQYF. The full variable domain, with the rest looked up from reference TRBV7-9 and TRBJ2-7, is DTGVSQNPRHKITKRGQNVTFRCDPISEHNRLYWYRQTLGQGPEFLTYFQNEAQLEKSRLLSDRFSAERPKGSFSTLEIQRTEQGDSAMYLCASSLAPQGEQYFGPGTRLTVT.

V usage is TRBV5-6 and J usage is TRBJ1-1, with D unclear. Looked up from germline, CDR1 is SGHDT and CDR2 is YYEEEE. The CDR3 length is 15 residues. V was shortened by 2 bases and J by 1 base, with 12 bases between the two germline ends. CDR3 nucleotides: TGTGCCAGCAGCTTAACACATAAACCGAACACTGAAGCTTTCTTT. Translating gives CASSLTHKPNTEAFF.

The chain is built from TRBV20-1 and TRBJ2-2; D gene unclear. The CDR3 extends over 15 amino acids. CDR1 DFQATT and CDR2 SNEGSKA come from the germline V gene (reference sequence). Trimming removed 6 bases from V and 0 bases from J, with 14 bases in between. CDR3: CSAVGPYPNTGELFF. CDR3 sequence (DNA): TGCAGTGCGGTAGGGCCATATCCGAACACCGGGGAGCTGTTTTTT.

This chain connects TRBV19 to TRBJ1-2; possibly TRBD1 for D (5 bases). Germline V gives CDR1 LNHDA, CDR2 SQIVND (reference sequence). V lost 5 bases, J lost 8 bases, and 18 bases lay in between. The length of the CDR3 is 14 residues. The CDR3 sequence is CASSFAGTLGGYTF. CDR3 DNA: TGTGCCAGTAGTTTCGCCGGGACCCTCGGCGGCTACACCTTC. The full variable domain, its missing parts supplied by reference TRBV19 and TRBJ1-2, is DGGITQSPKYLFRKEGQNVTLSCEQNLNHDAMYWYRQDPGQGLRLIYYSQIVNDFQKGDIAEGYSVSREKKESFPLTVTSAQKNPTAFYLCASSFAGTLGGYTFGSGTRLTVV.

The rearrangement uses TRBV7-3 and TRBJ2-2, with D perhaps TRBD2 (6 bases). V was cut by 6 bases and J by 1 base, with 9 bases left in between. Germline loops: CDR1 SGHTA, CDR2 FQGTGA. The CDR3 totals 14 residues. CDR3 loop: CASSEGLNTGELFF. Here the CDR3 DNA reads TGTGCCAGCAGTGAGGGACTGAACACCGGGGAGCTGTTTTTT.

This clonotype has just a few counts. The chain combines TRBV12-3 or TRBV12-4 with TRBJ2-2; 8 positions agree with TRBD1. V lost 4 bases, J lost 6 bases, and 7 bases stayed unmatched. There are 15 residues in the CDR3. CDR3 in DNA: TGTGCCAGCAGTTGGACAGGGAGGATGGCCGGGGAGCTGTTTTTT. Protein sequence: CASSWTGRMAGELFF.

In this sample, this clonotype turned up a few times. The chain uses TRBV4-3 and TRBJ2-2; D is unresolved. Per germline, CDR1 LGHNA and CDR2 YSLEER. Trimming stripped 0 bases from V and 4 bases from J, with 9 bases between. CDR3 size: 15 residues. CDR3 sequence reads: CASSQEHRGTGELFF. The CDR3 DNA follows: TGCGCCAGCAGCCAAGAACATAGAGGCACCGGGGAGCTGTTTTTT.

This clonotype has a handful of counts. The CDR3 DNA reads TGTGCCAGCAGAACCCTACCGGGGACCGGGGAGCTGTTTTTT. Protein: CASRTLPGTGELFF. The chain links TRBV6-2 or TRBV6-3 to TRBJ2-2, with D possibly TRBD2 on 5 matching bases. Germline CDR1 and CDR2: MNHEY and SVGEGT. V lost 6 bases to trimming and J lost 5 bases, with 13 bases between them. This CDR3 has 14 residues.

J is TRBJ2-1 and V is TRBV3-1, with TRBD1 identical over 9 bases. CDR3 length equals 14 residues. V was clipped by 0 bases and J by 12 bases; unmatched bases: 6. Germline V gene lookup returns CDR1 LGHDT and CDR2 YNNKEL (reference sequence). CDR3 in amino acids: CASSQEDRGQWQFF. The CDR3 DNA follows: TGTGCCAGCAGCCAAGAGGACAGGGGCCAGTGGCAGTTCTTC.

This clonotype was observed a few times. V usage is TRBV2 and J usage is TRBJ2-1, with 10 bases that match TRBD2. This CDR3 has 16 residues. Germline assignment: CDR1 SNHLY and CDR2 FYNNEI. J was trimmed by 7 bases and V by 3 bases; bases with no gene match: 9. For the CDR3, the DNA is TGTGCCAGCAGTGACCGAGCGGGAGGGTCCCTTAATGAGCAGTTCTTC. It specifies CASSDRAGGSLNEQFF.

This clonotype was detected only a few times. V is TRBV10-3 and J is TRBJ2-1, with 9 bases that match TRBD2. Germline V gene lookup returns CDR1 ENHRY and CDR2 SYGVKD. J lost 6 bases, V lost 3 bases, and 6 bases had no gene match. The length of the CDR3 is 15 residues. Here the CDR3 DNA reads TGTGCCATCAGTGAACCTAGCGGGGCCATCAATGAGCAGTTCTTC. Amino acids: CAISEPSGAINEQFF.